The present TCR beta chain was sequenced within a study of T-cell reconstitution after alpha-beta-depleted transplantation in children. CDR3 size: 16 residues. Trimming took 5 bases from V and 0 from J, leaving 17 bases between them. Per the germline V gene, CDR1 is DFQATT and CDR2 is SNEGSKA (reference sequence). Study-wide results and limits: After transplant, high TCRbeta diversity at day 60 in some patients arose from surviving recipient T cells and thymic progenitors. The study reportedly traced alpha-beta T cells about two months after transplant to several hundred expanded graft clones.

Unique molecular identifiers were used to barcode this TCRbeta library. TCRdb fed the PCR reads into MiXCR, producing one record per CDR3 protein. The table includes a few hundred thousand distinct CDR3 sequences, 10% to 15% detected once. As to this clonotype: Its antigen is not identified.

The chain employs TRBV20-1 and TRBJ2-1; tentatively, D is TRBD2 (6 bases). The source of this sequence is a male patient between 5 and 17 years old who had a stem cell transplant for acute myeloid leukemia, so the T cells may come from the graft donor. The sequenced sample was PBMCs, mostly from graft donor cells, obtained 360 days after TCRalphabeta/CD19-depleted stem cell transplant. CDR3 in amino acids: CSAPRRGGSSYNEQFF. The CDR3 nucleotides are TGCAGTGCTCCGAGGAGGGGCGGCAGCTCCTACAATGAGCAGTTCTTC.